This T cell receptor (beta chain) was observed in a study of cytomegalovirus exposure and HLA in healthy donors. Broader study findings: Testing in vitro showed three CMV-associated chains specific for CMV antigens. According to a later analysis, TCR clusters from the first cohort tended to co-occur in the 120 or so validation repertoires. Published work reported that the classifier diagnosed cytomegalovirus status with high specificity and sensitivity.

The donors were members of the validation cohort, which comprised about 130 subjects and was separate from the first cohort of fewer than 700 subjects. Clones were sequenced by immunoSEQ multiplex PCR, and TCRdb holds only the in-frame ones, with some missing. The sample has 200,000 to 250,000 clones; around 87% are singletons. The CDR3 consists of 15 residues. V lost 7 bases and J lost 7; bases outside the gene matches: 15. Germline CDR1 is SGHAT and CDR2 is FQNNGV. With respect to this clone: Antigen unknown.

The V call is TRBV11-2, the J call TRBJ1-2; 7 bases map to TRBD1. Sample: PBMCs. This receptor was taken from a man between 18 and 35 years old in good health and CMV-seronegative. CDR3 nucleotides: TGTGCCAGCACCCCTTTGACAGGGTGGTTAGTTGGCTACACCTTC. Its translation: CASTPLTGWLVGYTF.